This passage covers 14 T cell receptor beta chains from one sample sequenced in a study of persistence of HIV-infected CD4 T cells. Cells were stimulated with overlapping HIV-1 Gag 15-mer peptides. Sorted nonresponding memory CD4+ T cells were CD40L-negative, CD69-negative, CD45RO-high. What these receptors recognize is not known. The libraries were made with immunoSEQ version 4 in survey mode. Measured with immunoSEQ multiplex PCR; TCRdb has only the in-frame clones, and not every one. The sample has approximately 39,000 clones, around 86% seen once. The specimen comprised cultured CD4+ T cells from PBMCs, sampled from a patient who received antiretroviral therapy. The receptor set was obtained from an adult with HIV. The donor label of this sample is uncertain.

The rearrangement links TRBV28 to TRBJ1-5; D perhaps matches TRBD1 (5 bases). The CDR3 totals 14 residues. Looked up from germline, CDR1 is MDHEN and CDR2 is SYDVKM. Trimming removed 5 bases at V and 8 bases at J, with 16 bases between. The CDR3 nucleotides read TGTGCCAGCAGTCGGGGCGCGGGGAGGGAGCCCCAGCATTTT. Translating it yields CASSRGAGREPQHF.

The rearrangement links TRBV29-1 to TRBJ1-2; D uncertain. The CDR3 is 12 residues long. Trimming left V 4 bases short and J 7 bases short, with 13 bases between. Per the germline V gene, CDR1 is SQVTM and CDR2 is ANQGSEA. The CDR3 nucleotides are TGCAGCGTTGTAAGGGAGATCTCTGGCTACACCTTC. Amino acid sequence: CSVVREISGYTF.

The rearrangement links TRBV7-9 to TRBJ2-2, with 7 bases that match TRBD2. Germline V gene data show CDR1 as SEHNR and CDR2 as FQNEAQ (reference sequence). V lost 5 bases, J lost 6 bases, and 3 bases stayed unmatched. The CDR3 extends over 13 amino acids. In nucleotides, the CDR3 is TGTGCCAGCAGCCCCCGGGGGGCCGGGGAGCTGTTTTTT. Translated: CASSPRGAGELFF.

The chain uses TRBV5-1 and TRBJ1-1, with a possible D match to TRBD1 (5 bases). The CDR3 totals 13 residues. V gave up 1 base and J gave up 1 base, with 5 bases separating them. The germline V gene has CDR1 SGHRS and CDR2 YFSETQ. The CDR3 spells CASSLRGNTEAFF. The DNA of the CDR3 is TGCGCCAGCAGCTTGAGGGGGAACACTGAAGCTTTCTTT.

V is TRBV23-1 and J is TRBJ1-4; the D is unclear. TRBV23-1 is recorded as an ORF, its role being uncertain. The CDR3 length is 18 residues. Trimming took off 6 bases at V and 0 bases at J, with 20 bases between the two ends. CDR3 in DNA: TGCGCCAGCAGGCCGGCACCGGGCCAACATGCAACTAATGAAAAACTGTTTTTT. It specifies CASRPAPGQHATNEKLFF.

V usage is TRBV18 and J usage is TRBJ1-4; 9 bases align to TRBD1. J was trimmed by 3 bases and V by 3 bases; bases with no gene match: 2. CDR1 KGHSH and CDR2 LQKENI come from the germline V gene. The CDR3 runs to 15 residues. CDR3 sequence: CASSPNRGPNEKLFF. CDR3 nucleotides: TGTGCCAGCTCACCCAACAGGGGGCCTAATGAAAAACTGTTTTTT.

The chain links TRBV6-6 to TRBJ2-2; tentatively, D is TRBD1 (6 bases). There are 17 residues in the CDR3. Per the germline V gene, CDR1 is MNHNY and CDR2 is SVGAGI (reference sequence). V lost 5 bases, J lost 3 bases, and 19 bases lay in between. The CDR3 nucleotides are TGTGCCAGCAGTCCTCTGGGGGAAACAGGGTACACCGGGGAGCTGTTTTTT. It codes for CASSPLGETGYTGELFF.

J is TRBJ1-3 and V is TRBV7-9; 7 nucleotides line up with TRBD1. Losses at the gene ends were 7 bases for V and 4 bases for J; bases not matched to a gene: 10. There are 15 residues in the CDR3. Per the germline V gene, CDR1 is SEHNR and CDR2 is FQNEAQ (reference sequence). CDR3 in DNA: TGTGCCAGCATTCCCGGACAGGCCCAAGGAAACACCATATATTTT. This codes for CASIPGQAQGNTIYF.

V is TRBV6-5 and J is TRBJ2-1, with TRBD1 as a possible D gene (6 bases). The germline V gene has CDR1 MNHEY and CDR2 SVGAGI. The CDR3 runs 15 residues. Deletions cut 6 bases from V and 2 bases from J, with 14 bases between. DNA of the CDR3: TGTGCCAGCAGCGCGGAGAGGGGGACCTACAATGAGCAGTTCTTC. Protein product: CASSAERGTYNEQFF.

The rearrangement links TRBV7-3 to TRBJ1-3; D unresolved. The CDR3 sequence is 14 residues long. Trimming took 3 bases from V and 1 from J, leaving 7 bases between them. CDR1 is SGHTA and CDR2 is FQGTGA in the germline V gene. CDR3 sequence: CASSLSNSGNTIYF. As DNA, the CDR3 is TGTGCCAGCAGCTTGAGTAATTCTGGAAACACCATATATTTT.

This clone has only a few counts. The V and J genes are TRBV28 and TRBJ1-1; TRBD1 is a possible D gene (6 bases). Germline assignment: CDR1 MDHEN and CDR2 SYDVKM. The CDR3 is 16 amino acids. The germline V and J ends were trimmed by 6 bases and 1 base, with 18 bases remaining between them. The CDR3 DNA reads as TGTGCCAGCAGGAGAGGGGGAAATCCCAAGAACACTGAAGCTTTCTTT. Translating gives CASRRGGNPKNTEAFF.

This clone was detected a few times. The V and J genes are TRBV15 and TRBJ1-1; D gene unclear. The CDR3 sequence is 11 residues long. Germline lookup yields CDR1 LNHNV and CDR2 YYDKDF (reference sequence). V lost 5 bases and J lost 8, with 9 bases in between. The CDR3 spells CATSPWTEAFF. CDR3 in DNA: TGTGCCACCAGCCCATGGACCGAAGCTTTCTTT.

The chain combines TRBV25-1 with TRBJ1-3; D perhaps matches TRBD1 (6 bases). The CDR3 is made up of 13 amino acids. Per germline, CDR1 MGHDK and CDR2 SYGVNS. Trimming took 8 bases from V and 8 from J, leaving 16 bases between them. CDR3: CASRDTRWDTIYF. The CDR3 DNA sequence: TGTGCCAGCCGGGACACCCGATGGGACACCATATATTTT.

The chain is built from TRBV10-3 and TRBJ1-6; no reliable D call. Trimming pared 3 bases from V and 7 bases from J, leaving 4 bases between. The CDR3 consists of 12 residues. Per the germline V gene, CDR1 is ENHRY and CDR2 is SYGVKD. The CDR3 loop is CAISDGNSPLHF. CDR3 bases: TGTGCCATCAGTGACGGAAATTCACCCCTCCACTTT.